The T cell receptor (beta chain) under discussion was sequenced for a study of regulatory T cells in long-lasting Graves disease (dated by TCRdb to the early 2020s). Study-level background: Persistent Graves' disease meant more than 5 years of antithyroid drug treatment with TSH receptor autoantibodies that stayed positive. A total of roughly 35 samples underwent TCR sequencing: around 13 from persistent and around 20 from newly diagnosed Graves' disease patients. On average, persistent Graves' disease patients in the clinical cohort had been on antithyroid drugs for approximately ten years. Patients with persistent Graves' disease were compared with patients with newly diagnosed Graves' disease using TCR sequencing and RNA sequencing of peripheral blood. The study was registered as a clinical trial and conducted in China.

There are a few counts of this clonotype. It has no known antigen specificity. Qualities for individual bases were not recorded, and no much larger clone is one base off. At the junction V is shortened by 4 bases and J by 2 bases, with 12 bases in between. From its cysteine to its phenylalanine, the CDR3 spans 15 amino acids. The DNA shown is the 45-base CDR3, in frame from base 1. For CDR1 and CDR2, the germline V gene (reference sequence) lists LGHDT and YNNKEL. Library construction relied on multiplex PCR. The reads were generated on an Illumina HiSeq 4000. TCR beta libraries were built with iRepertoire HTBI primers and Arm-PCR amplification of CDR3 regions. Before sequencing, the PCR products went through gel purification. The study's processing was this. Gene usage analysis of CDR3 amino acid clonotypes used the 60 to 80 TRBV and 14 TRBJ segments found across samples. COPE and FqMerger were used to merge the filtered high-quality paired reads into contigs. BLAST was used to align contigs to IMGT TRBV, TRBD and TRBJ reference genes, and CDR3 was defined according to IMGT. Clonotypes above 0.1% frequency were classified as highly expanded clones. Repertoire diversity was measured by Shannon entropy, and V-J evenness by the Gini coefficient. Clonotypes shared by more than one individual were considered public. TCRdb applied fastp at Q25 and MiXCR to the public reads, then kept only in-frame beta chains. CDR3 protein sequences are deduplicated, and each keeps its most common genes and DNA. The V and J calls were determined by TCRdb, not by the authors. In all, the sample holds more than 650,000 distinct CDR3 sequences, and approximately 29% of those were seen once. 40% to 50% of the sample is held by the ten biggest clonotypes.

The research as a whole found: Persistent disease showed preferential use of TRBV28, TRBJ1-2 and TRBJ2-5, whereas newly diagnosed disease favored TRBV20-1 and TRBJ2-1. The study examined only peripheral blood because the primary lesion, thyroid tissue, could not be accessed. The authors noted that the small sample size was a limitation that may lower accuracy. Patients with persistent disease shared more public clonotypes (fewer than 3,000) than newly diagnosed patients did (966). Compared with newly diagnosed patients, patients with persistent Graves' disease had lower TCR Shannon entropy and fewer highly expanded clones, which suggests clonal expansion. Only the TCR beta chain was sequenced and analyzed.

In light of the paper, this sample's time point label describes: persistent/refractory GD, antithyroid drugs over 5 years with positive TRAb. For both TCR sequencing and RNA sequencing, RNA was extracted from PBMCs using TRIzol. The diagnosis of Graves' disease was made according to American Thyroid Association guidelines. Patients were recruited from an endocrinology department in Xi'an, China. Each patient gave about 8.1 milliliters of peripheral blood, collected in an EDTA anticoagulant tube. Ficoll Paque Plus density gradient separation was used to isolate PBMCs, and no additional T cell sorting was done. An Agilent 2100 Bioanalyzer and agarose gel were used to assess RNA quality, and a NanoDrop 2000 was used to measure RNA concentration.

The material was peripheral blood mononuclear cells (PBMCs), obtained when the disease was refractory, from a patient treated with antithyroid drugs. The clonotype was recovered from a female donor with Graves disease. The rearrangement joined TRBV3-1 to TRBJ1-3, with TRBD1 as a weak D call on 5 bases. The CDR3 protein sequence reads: CASSPELGAGNTIYF. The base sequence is TGTGCCAGCAGCCCCGAATTAGGGGCTGGAAACACCATATATTTT.